These 8 T cell receptor beta chains were sequenced from one sample in a study of OX40 agonist ivuxolimab in advanced cancers. Clones were sequenced by immunoSEQ multiplex PCR, and TCRdb holds only the in-frame ones, with some missing. Of about 66,000 clones in the sample, 82% are singletons; the top ten hold around 6.7%. The sample consisted of CD4+ or CD8+ T cells sorted from blood, taken in a trial of the OX40 agonist ivuxolimab. Receptors originate from an adult with an advanced solid tumor such as melanoma, head and neck, liver or kidney cancer.

The rearrangement uses TRBV19 and TRBJ1-4; D perhaps matches TRBD1 (5 bases). The V gene lost 3 bases and the J gene lost 6 bases, with 14 bases spanning the gap. The CDR3 is made up of 15 amino acids. CDR1 is LNHDA and CDR2 is SQIVND in the germline V gene (reference sequence). In nucleotides, the CDR3 is TGTGCCAGTAGTATGGGGGGGAGGCATGATGAAAAACTGTTTTTT. Amino acids: CASSMGGRHDEKLFF.

Note on this clone: Different DNA sequences within this sample yield the same CDR3. This sequence joins TRBV6-1 and TRBJ1-2; the D is unclear. The CDR3 has 12 residues. Germline CDR1 MNHNS, CDR2 SASEGT. V was clipped by 2 bases and J by 5 bases, with 6 bases between them. The CDR3: CASSERGYGYTF. As DNA, the CDR3 is TGTGCCAGCAGTGAACGAGGATATGGCTACACCTTC.

The chain uses TRBV9 and TRBJ2-2; 10 bases are shared with TRBD2. V trimming: 3 bases; J trimming: 6 bases; junction bases outside the gene matches: 5. CDR1 SGDLS and CDR2 YYNGEE come from the germline V gene. The CDR3 consists of 15 residues. Written as DNA, the CDR3 is TGTGCCAGCAGCGCACTAGCGGGGCTCTCCGGGGAGCTGTTTTTT. It is translated as CASSALAGLSGELFF.

The chain carries TRBV2 and TRBJ2-5, with TRBD2 identical over 13 bases. The CDR3 spans 15 residues. Germline CDR1 is SNHLY and CDR2 is FYNNEI. V shed 6 bases and J 2 bases; nucleotides not matched to a gene: 3. This chain's CDR3 is CASRALAGGQETQYF. The CDR3 DNA reads TGTGCCAGCAGGGCACTAGCGGGGGGGCAAGAGACCCAGTACTTC.

The V call is TRBV6-5, the J call TRBJ2-1; perhaps TRBD1 as D (6 bases). The CDR3 is 12 residues long. V gave up 5 bases and J gave up 8 bases, with 10 bases separating them. CDR1 MNHEY and CDR2 SVGAGI come from the germline V gene. The CDR3, as DNA: TGTGCCAGCAGTGAACAGGGCCATGAGCAGTTCTTC. It specifies CASSEQGHEQFF.

This clone appeared once. The chain uses TRBV15 and TRBJ2-7, with a weak D call TRBD2 (7 bases). V lost 11 bases and J lost 3, with 20 bases in between. Germline CDR1 is LNHNV and CDR2 is YYDKDF (reference sequence). This CDR3 comprises 14 residues. The CDR3 here is CAATEGGALYEQYV. The DNA of the CDR3 is TGTGCCGCGACAGAGGGGGGGGCACTCTACGAGCAGTACGTC.

V gene TRBV29-1 combines with J gene TRBJ1-1, with D possibly matching TRBD1 (6 bases). This CDR3 has 11 amino acids. The V end was cut by 4 bases, the J end by 4 bases, with 7 bases between. The V gene's germline CDR1 is SQVTM and CDR2 ANQGSEA. CDR3: CSVVRGTEAFF. CDR3 DNA sequence: TGCAGCGTTGTCAGGGGCACTGAAGCTTTCTTT.

The V call is TRBV5-1, the J call TRBJ2-3, with D unclear. Looked up from germline, CDR1 is SGHRS and CDR2 is YFSETQ. V was pared by 2 bases and J by 1 base, with 8 bases between. CDR3 length equals 14 residues. The CDR3 is CASSLRVGTDTQYF. Written as DNA, the CDR3 is TGCGCCAGCAGCTTACGGGTGGGCACAGATACGCAGTATTTT.